This T cell receptor (beta chain) appears in the sequencing data of a study of T cell repertoires in ileal Crohn's disease (dated by TCRdb to the late 2010s). For context, the study as a whole: The median duration of disease was roughly 7.6 years, and at the time of surgery roughly 36% of patients were active smokers. Every patient underwent surgery because of a complication, which was stricturing disease in around 61% of cases and penetrating disease in about 39%. Roughly half of the patients were given postoperative therapy, with about 17 on anti-TNF agents and approximately ten on thiopurines. TCR repertoire analysis was done in fewer than 75 Crohn's disease patients from a prospective multicentre cohort. The study was conducted in parallel with a multicentre cohort that was designed to identify predictors of early endoscopic recurrence following ileocolonic resection. A Rutgeerts score above i0 was used to define endoscopic postoperative recurrence. A total of roughly 170 mucosal samples from about 50 patients were sequenced, with samples obtained at several locations on the surgical specimen and at postoperative endoscopy.

Ends trimmed: V by 4 bases, J by 7 bases; bases unmatched to a gene: 8. From cysteine to phenylalanine, the CDR3 is 13 amino acids long. Only the CDR3 region is kept as DNA, spanning 39 bases read in frame from base 1. The CDR1 and CDR2 encoded by the germline V gene are SGHRS and YFSETQ. Worth noting for this clone: What antigen it recognizes has not been identified. No per-base quality is available; no much larger clone lies one base away.

Adults with ileal or ileocolonic Crohn's disease for whom ileocolonic resection was indicated were considered eligible. Whole ileal mucosal biopsies were kept frozen at -80 degrees C prior to DNA extraction. Genomic DNA was isolated from frozen whole biopsies using a TRizol-based method, and the DNA was quantified with a NanoDrop 2000 spectrophotometer. Beyond this particular receptor, the publication reports: Compared with CD4 T cells, sorted CD8 T cells held more high-frequency clones, which suggests that the mucosal expansions were mostly CD8. Only a subgroup of patients, of unstated size, had their mucosal CD4 and CD8 T cells sorted and sequenced. Endoscopic recurrence was linked to a higher percentage of high-frequency clones at surgery, and recurrence occurred in every patient whose clonality exceeded 26.8% (18/57). Compared with non-smokers, patients who were active smokers at surgery showed a significantly higher proportion of clonal expansions (around 24% vs 18%, p=0.02).

Roughly 500 nanograms of biopsy DNA per sample were submitted for commercial TCRB immunosequencing. CDR3 regions were amplified from genomic DNA by Adaptive Biotechnology using a two-step, amplification bias-controlled multiplex PCR. Primers for every V and J gene segment were used in the first PCR, and barcodes and Illumina adapters were added in the second PCR. CDR3 libraries were sequenced on an Illumina instrument. Per the original workflow: Analysis combined the vendor-provided pipelines with custom analysis of raw data in R/Bioconductor under R version 3.3.0. Clonality, ranging from 0 to 1, was calculated as the inverse of the normalised Shannon entropy of all productive clones. High-frequency clones were defined as the share of the repertoire taken up by the top 100 clones, keeping only clones that passed a 95% confidence test. Overlap between samples was measured with the Morisita-Horn index, while repertoire diversity was measured with the Simpson index. Held by TCRdb, this immuneACCESS table contains in-frame sequences only and omits some clones. Under half of the omission traces to an unresolved V gene where checked; the cause of the rest is unknown. That table gives V, J and clone size, and the DNA gave D and trimming. For this sample there are several thousand clones; 69% appear just once. The leading ten clones occupy around 17% of the sample.

The receptor comes from an adult with Crohn's disease. Material for sequencing was ileal tissue. The chain links TRBV5-1 with TRBJ2-7, with TRBD1 matching 7 junction bases. The nucleotide sequence is TGCGCCAGCAGCCCGGGACAGACGGAAGAGCAGTACTTC. This sequence encodes CASSPGQTEEQYF. The full variable domain, completed from the reference TRBV5-1 and TRBJ2-7 proteins outside the CDR3, reads KAGVTQTPRYLIKTRGQQVTLSCSPISGHRSVSWYQQTPGQGLQFLFEYFSETQRNKGNFPGRFSGRQFSNSRSEMNVSTLELGDSALYLCASSPGQTEEQYFGPGTRLTVT.